This paragraph reports one T cell receptor (beta chain). Only in-frame clones appear in the TCRdb table, and some are missing; sequencing was by immunoSEQ multiplex PCR. The data show approximately 97,000 clones, 75% to 90% seen once. The CDR3 runs to 16 residues. The V gene's germline CDR1 is LNHDA and CDR2 SQIVND (reference sequence). With V trimmed by 6 bases and J by 4 bases, 9 bases remained unmatched. These data are taken from a study of blood T cell repertoires in COVID-19. In the study overall: The samples span acute and convalescent COVID-19 from the United States, Italy and Spain. Nucleic acid was either cDNA or gDNA, and it came from T cells, B-cell-depleted T cells, or PBMCs.

Sample: peripheral blood. The sequence came from an elderly man with acute or convalescent COVID-19. V and J are TRBV19 and TRBJ1-5; 10 bases are a match to TRBD1. The CDR3 DNA sequence: TGTGCCAGTAGCCGGGGGGACAGGGGATCAAATCAGCCCCAGCATTTT. It is translated as CASSRGDRGSNQPQHF.